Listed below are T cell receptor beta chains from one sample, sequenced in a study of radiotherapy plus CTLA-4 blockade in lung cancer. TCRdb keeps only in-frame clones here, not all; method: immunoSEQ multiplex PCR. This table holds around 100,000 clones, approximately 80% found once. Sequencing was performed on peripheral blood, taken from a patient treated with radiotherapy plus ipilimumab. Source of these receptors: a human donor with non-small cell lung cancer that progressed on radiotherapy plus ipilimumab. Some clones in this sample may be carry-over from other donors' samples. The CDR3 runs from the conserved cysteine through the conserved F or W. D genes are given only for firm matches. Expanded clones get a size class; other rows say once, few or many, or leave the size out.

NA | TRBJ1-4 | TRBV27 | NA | CASRVWGDEKLFF | TGTGCCAGCCGGGTGTGGGGTGATGAAAAACTGTTTTTT
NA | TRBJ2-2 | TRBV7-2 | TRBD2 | CASSLSGGAFPTGELFF | TGTGCCAGCAGCTTAAGCGGGGGGGCCTTTCCCACCGGGGAGCTGTTTTTT
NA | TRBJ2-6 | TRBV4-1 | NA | CASSQEGGPSTGANVLTF | TGCGCCAGCAGCCAAGAAGGGGGTCCTAGTACTGGGGCCAACGTCCTGACTTTC
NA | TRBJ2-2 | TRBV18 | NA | CASSPGGWTGELFF | TGTGCCAGCTCACCAGGGGGCTGGACCGGGGAGCTGTTTTTT
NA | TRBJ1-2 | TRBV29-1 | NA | CSVETFYGYTF | TGCAGCGTGGAGACGTTTTATGGCTACACCTTC
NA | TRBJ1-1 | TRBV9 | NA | CASSGPGRMNTEAFF | TGTGCCAGCAGCGGACCGGGACGGATGAACACTGAAGCTTTCTTT
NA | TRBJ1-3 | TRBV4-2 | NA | CASSRERTLGNTIYF | TGTGCCAGCAGCCGGGAAAGGACCCTTGGAAACACCATATATTTT
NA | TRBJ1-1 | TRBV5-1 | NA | CASSENRDTEAFF | TGCGCCAGCAGCGAAAACAGGGACACTGAAGCTTTCTTT
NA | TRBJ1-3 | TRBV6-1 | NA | CASSEIYRSTIYF | TGTGCCAGCAGTGAAATTTATCGCAGCACCATATATTTT
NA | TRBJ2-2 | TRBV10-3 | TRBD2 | CAMGLADTGELFF | TGTGCCATGGGACTAGCCGACACCGGGGAGCTGTTTTTT
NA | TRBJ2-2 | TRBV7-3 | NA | CASSTTNTGELFF | TGTGCCAGCAGCACAACAAACACCGGGGAGCTGTTTTTT
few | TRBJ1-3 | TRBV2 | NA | CASSELRWSSGNTIYF | TGTGCCAGCAGTGAACTCCGTTGGTCCTCTGGAAACACCATATATTTT
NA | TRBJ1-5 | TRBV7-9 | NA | CASSIGQLNQPQHF | TGTGCCAGCAGCATAGGACAGCTCAATCAGCCCCAGCATTTT
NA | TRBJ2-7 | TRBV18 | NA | CASSPYYRLGMENEQYF | TGTGCCAGCTCACCCTATTACCGACTGGGGATGGAAAACGAGCAGTACTTC
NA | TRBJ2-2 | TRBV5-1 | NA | CASSLRPGGDNTGELFF | TGCGCCAGCAGCTTGAGGCCCGGAGGGGATAACACCGGGGAGCTGTTTTTT
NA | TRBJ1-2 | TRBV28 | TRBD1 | CASSLTDRGGYTF | TGTGCCAGCAGTTTAACGGACAGGGGCGGCTACACCTTC
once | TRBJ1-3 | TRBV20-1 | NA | CSAPSGNTIYF | TGCAGTGCTCCTTCTGGAAACACCATATATTTT
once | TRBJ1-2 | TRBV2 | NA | CASSLRGNYGYTF | TGTGCCAGCAGTCTCAGGGGTAACTATGGCTACACCTTC
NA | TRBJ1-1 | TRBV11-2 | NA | CASGTDMNTEAFF | TGTGCCAGCGGGACCGATATGAACACTGAAGCTTTCTTT
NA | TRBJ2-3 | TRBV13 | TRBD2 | CASSHNKGLAGGTTYTDTQYF | TGTGCCAGCAGCCATAATAAGGGACTAGCGGGGGGTACGACCTACACAGATACGCAGTATTTT
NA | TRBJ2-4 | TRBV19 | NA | CASSSGFSTSNIQYF | TGTGCCAGTAGTTCAGGGTTCTCAACCTCAAACATTCAGTACTTC
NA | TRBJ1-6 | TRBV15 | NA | CATSSGSTSYNSPLHF | TGTGCCACCAGCAGCGGCAGTACTTCGTATAATTCACCCCTCCACTTT
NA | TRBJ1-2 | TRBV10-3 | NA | CATQPGNYGYTF | TGTGCCACACAGCCGGGAAACTATGGCTACACCTTC
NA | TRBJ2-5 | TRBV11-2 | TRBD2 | CASSLSPPGLAQKTQYF | TGTGCCAGCAGCTTATCTCCTCCGGGACTAGCGCAGAAGACCCAGTACTTC
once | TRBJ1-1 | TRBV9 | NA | CASSQIYSLQNTEAFF | TGTGCCAGCAGCCAAATCTACAGCCTACAGAACACTGAAGCTTTCTTT
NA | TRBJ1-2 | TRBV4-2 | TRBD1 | CASSSRQGADYGYTF | TGTGCCAGCAGCTCTCGACAGGGGGCGGACTATGGCTACACCTTC
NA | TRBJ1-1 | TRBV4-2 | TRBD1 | CASSSGQGGLYTEAFF | TGTGCCAGCAGCTCGGGACAGGGGGGTTTGTACACTGAAGCTTTCTTT
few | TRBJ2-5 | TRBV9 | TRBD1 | CASSVAGGGETQYF | TGTGCCAGCAGCGTAGCAGGGGGTGGAGAGACCCAGTACTTC
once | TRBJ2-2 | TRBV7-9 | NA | CASSFTTHGELFF | TGTGCCAGCAGCTTCACGACCCACGGGGAGCTGTTTTTT
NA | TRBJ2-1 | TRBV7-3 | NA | CASSPPGQENEQFF | TGTGCCAGCAGCCCACCGGGACAAGAAAATGAGCAGTTCTTC
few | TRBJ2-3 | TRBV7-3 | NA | CASSRQPRGGGADTQYF | TGTGCCAGCAGCCGACAACCCCGGGGCGGCGGGGCAGATACGCAGTATTTT
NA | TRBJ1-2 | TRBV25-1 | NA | CASSERHYGYTF | TGTGCCAGCAGTGAACGACATTATGGCTACACCTTC
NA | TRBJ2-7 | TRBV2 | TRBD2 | CASMRAGLAYEQYF | TGTGCCAGCATGAGGGCCGGACTAGCCTACGAGCAGTACTTC
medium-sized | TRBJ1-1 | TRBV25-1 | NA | CASSEANTEAFF | TGTGCCAGCAGTGAGGCGAACACTGAAGCTTTCTTT
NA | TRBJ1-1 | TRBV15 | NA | CATSRGSGYTEAFF | TGTGCCACCAGCAGAGGATCAGGGTACACTGAAGCTTTCTTT
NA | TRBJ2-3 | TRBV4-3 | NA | CASSLSRGGADTQYF | TGCGCCAGCAGCCTCTCTAGAGGCGGCGCAGATACGCAGTATTTT
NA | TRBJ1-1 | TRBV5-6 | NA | CASSLGRTAEAFF | TGTGCCAGCAGCCTGGGACGGACAGCTGAAGCTTTCTTT
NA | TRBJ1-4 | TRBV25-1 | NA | CASTLTATNEKLFF | TGTGCCAGCACTCTTACCGCCACTAATGAAAAACTGTTTTTT
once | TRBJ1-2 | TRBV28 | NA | CASSTRYLQTYGHTF | TGTGCCAGCAGCACTCGGTACCTACAAACCTATGGCCACACCTTC
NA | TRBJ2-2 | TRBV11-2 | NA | CASSLSLLRTGELFF | TGTGCCAGCAGCTTAAGTCTCCTGAGAACCGGGGAGCTGTTTTTT